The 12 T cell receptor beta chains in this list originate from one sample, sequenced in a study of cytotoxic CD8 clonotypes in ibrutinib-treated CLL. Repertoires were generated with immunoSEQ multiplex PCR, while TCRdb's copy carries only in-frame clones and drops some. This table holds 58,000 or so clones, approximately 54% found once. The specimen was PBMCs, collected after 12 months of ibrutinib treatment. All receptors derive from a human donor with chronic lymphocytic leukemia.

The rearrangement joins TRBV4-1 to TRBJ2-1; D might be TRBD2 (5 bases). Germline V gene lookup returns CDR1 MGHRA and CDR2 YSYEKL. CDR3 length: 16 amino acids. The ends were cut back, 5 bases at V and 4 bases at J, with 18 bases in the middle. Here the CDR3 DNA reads TGCGCCAGCAGCAAAGCCCCCCGGGGTACGTACAATGAGCAGTTCTTC. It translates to CASSKAPRGTYNEQFF.

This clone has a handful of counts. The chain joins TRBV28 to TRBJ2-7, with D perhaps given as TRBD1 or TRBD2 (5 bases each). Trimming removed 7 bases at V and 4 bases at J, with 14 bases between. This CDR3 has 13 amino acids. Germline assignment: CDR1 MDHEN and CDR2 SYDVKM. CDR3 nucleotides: TGTGCCAGCAACCGGGACGCTGTATACGAGCAGTACTTC. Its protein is CASNRDAVYEQYF.

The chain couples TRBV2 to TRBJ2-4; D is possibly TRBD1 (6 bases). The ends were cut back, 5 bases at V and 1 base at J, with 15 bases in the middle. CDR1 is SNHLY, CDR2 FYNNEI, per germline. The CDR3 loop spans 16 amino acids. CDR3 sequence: CASSQKQGRAKNIQYF. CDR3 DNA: TGTGCCAGCAGTCAAAAACAGGGTCGGGCCAAAAACATTCAGTACTTC. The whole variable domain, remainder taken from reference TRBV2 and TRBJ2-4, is EPEVTQTPSHQVTQMGQEVILRCVPISNHLYFYWYRQILGQKVEFLVSFYNNEISEKSEIFDDQFSVERPDGSNFTLKIRSTKLEDSAMYFCASSQKQGRAKNIQYFGAGTRLSVL.

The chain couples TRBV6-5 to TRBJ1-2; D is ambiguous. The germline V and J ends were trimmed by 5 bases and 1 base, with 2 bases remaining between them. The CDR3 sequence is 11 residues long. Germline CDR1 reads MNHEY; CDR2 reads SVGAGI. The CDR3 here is CASSDNYGYTF. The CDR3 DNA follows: TGTGCCAGCAGTGATAACTATGGCTACACCTTC.

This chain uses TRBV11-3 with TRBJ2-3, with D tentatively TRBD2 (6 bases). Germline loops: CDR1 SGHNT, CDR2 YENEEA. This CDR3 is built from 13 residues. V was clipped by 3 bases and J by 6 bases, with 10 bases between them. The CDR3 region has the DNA TGTGCCAGCAGCTTCTTGGGAGGTGATACGCAGTATTTT. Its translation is CASSFLGGDTQYF. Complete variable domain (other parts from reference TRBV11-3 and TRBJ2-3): EAGVVQSPRYKIIEKKQPVAFWCNPISGHNTLYWYLQNLGQGPELLIRYENEEAVDDSQLPKDRFSAERLKGVDSTLKIQPAELGDSAVYLCASSFLGGDTQYFGPGTRLTVL.

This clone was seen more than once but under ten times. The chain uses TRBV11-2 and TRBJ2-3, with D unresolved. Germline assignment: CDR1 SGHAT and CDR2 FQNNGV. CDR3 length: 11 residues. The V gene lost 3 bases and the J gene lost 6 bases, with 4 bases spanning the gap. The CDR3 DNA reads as TGTGCCAGCAGCTTTGCCGATACGCAGTATTTT. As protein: CASSFADTQYF.

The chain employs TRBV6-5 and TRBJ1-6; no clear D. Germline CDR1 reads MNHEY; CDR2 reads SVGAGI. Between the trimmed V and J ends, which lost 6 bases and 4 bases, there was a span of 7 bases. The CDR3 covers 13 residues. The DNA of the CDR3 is TGTGCCAGCAGCGTCCGTTATAATTCACCCCTCCACTTT. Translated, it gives CASSVRYNSPLHF.

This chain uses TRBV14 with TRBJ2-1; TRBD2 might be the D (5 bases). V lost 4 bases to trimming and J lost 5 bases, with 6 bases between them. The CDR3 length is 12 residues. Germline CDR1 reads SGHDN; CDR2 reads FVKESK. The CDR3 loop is CASSRLNNEQFF. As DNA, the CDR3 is TGTGCCAGCAGCCGACTAAACAATGAGCAGTTCTTC.

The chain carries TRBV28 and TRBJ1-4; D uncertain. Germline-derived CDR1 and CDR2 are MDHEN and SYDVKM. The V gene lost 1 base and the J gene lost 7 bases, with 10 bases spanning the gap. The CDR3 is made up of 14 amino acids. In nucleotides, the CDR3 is TGTGCCAGCAGTTTATCCGGGAAGGGTGAAAAACTGTTTTTT. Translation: CASSLSGKGEKLFF.

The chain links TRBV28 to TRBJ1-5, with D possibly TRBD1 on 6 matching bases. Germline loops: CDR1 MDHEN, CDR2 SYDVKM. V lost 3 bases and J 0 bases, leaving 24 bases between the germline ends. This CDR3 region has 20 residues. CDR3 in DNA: TGTGCCAGCAGTTTCCCCACTTACCGGGACATCTTTTATAGCAATCAGCCCCAGCATTTT. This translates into CASSFPTYRDIFYSNQPQHF.

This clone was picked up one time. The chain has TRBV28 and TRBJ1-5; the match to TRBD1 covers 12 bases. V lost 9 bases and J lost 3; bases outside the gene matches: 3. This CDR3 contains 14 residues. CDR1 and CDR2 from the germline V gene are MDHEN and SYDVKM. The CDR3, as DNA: TGTGCCAGGGGGACAGGGGGCGACAATCAGCCCCAGCATTTT. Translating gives CARGTGGDNQPQHF.

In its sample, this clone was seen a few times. The DNA for the CDR3 is TGTGCCAGCAGCTTTCTTCGGGGAGAGACCCAGTACTTC. It encodes CASSFLRGETQYF. The chain links TRBV7-2 to TRBJ2-5; weak D call: TRBD2 (5 bases). This CDR3 has 13 residues. Trimming cost V 3 bases and J 4 bases, with 9 bases left between them. Germline values: CDR1 SGHTA, CDR2 FQGNSA. The whole variable domain, remainder taken from reference TRBV7-2 and TRBJ2-5, is GAGVSQSPSNKVTEKGKDVELRCDPISGHTALYWYRQSLGQGLEFLIYFQGNSAPDKSGLPSDRFSAERTGGSVSTLTIQRTQQEDSAVYLCASSFLRGETQYFGPGTRLLVL.